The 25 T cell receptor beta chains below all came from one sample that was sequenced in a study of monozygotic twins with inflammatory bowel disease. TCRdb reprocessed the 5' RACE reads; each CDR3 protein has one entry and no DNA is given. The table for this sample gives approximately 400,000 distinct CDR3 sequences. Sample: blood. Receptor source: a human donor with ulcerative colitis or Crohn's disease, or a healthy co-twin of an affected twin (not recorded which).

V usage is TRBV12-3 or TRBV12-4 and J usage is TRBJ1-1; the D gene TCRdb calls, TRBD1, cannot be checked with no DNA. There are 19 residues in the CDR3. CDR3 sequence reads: CASSPLGTFGRGTPLEAFF.

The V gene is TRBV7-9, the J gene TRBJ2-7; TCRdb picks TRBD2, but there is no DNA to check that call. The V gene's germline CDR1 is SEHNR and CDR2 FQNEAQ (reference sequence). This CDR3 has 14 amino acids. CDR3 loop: CASSFMGLGAEQYF.

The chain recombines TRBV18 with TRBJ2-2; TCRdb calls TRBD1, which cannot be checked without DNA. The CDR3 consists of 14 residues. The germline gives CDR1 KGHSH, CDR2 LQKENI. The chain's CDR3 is CASSPPQGSGELFF. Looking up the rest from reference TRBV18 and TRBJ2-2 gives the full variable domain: NAGVMQNPRHLVRRRGQEARLRCSPMKGHSHVYWYRQLPEEGLKFMVYLQKENIIDESGMPKERFSAEFPKEGPSILRIQQVVRGDSAAYFCASSPPQGSGELFFGEGSRLTVL.

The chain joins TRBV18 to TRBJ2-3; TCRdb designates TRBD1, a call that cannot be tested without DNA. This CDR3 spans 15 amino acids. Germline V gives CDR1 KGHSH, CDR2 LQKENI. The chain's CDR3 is CASSPIPGPTDTQYF.

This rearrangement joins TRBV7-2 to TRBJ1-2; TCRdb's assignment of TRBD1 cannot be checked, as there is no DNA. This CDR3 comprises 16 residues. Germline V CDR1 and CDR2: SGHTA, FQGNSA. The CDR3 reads CASSLARTGGLFGYTF.

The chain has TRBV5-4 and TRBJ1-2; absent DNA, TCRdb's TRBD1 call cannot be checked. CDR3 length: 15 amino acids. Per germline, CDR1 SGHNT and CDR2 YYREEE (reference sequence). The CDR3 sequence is CASTAPGGAGYGYTF. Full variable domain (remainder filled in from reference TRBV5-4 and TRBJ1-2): ETGVTQSPTHLIKTRGQQVTLRCSSQSGHNTVSWYQQALGQGPQFIFQYYREEENGRGNFPPRFSGLQFPNYSSELNVNALELDDSALYLCASTAPGGAGYGYTFGSGTRLTVV.

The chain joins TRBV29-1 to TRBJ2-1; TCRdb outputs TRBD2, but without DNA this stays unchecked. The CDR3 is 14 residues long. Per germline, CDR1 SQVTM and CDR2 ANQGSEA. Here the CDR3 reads CSVDPGLVEHEQFF.

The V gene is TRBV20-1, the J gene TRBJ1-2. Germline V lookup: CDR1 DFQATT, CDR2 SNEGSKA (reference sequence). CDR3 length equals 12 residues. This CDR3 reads CSARGLSWGYTF.

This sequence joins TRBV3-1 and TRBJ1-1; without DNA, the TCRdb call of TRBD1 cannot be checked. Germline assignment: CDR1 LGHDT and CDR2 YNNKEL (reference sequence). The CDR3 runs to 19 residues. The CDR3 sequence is CASSQDMGWERTVNTEAFF.

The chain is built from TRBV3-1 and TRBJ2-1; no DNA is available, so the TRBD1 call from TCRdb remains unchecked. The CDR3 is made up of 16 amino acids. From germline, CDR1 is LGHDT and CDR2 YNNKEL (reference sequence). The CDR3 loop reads CASSQGGGVTYNEQFF.

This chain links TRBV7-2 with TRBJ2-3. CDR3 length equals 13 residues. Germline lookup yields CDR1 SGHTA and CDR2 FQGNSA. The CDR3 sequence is CASSQWGTDTQYF.

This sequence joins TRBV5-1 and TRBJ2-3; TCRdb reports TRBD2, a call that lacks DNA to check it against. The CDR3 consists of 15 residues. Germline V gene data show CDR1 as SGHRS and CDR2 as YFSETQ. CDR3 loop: CASSLTGLTTDTQYF.

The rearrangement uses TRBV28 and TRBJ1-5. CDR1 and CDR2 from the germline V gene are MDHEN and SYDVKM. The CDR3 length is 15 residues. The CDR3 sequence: CASSSLTGDNQPQHF.

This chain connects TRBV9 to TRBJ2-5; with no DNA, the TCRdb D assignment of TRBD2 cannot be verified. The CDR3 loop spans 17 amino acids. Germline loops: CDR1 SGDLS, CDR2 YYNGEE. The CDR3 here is CASSVGTSGRARETQYF.

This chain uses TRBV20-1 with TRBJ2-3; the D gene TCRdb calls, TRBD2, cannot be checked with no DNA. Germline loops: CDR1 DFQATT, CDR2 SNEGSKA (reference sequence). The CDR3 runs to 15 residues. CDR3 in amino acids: CSARPLAGSTDTQYF.

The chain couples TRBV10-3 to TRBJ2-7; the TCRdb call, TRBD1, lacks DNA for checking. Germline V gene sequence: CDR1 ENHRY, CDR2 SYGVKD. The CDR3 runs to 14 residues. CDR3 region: CATDRGGSAGEQYF.

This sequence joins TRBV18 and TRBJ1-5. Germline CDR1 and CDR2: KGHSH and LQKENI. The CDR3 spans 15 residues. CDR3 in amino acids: CASSPPGSGNQPQHF.

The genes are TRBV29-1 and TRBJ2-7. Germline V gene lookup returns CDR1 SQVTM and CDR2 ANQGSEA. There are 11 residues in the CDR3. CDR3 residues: CSVEAFYEQYF.

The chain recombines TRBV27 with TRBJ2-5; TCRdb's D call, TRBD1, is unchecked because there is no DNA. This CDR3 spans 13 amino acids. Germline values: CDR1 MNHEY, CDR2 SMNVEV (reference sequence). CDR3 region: CASSLWGTETQYF.

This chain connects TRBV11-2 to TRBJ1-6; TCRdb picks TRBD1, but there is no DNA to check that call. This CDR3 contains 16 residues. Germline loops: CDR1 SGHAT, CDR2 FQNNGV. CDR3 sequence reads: CASSLGQGFDNSPLHF.

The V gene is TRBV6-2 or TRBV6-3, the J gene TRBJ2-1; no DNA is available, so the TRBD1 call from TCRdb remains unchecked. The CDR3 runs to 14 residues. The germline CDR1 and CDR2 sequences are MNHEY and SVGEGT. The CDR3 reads CASSPPGVIVEQFF.

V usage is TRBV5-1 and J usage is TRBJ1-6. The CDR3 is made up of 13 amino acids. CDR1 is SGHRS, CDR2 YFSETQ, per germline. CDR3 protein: CASSEENASPLHF.

The CDR3 is CASSHGRQGAGNTIYF. The chain joins TRBV3-1 to TRBJ1-3; the D call from TCRdb, TRBD1, cannot be confirmed without DNA. Looked up from germline, CDR1 is LGHDT and CDR2 is YNNKEL (reference sequence). This CDR3 has 16 amino acids.

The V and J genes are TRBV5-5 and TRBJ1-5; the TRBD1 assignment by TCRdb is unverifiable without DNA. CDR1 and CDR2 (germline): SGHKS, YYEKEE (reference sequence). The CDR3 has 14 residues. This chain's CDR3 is CASETGEWNQPQHF.

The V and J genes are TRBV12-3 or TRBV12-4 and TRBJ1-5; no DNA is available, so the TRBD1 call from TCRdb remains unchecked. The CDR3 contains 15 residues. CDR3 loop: CASSPTGLGNQPQHF.